This T cell receptor (beta chain) is from a study of blood T cell repertoires in COVID-19. As for the study in general: Donors in the United States, Italy and Spain gave samples during acute or convalescent COVID-19. T cells, B-cell-depleted T cells, or PBMCs provided the cDNA or gDNA that served as material.

In the source study's methods: Estimation of nucleated cell counts was performed using reference gene primer amplification. Clones were read by immunoSEQ multiplex PCR, and TCRdb kept only the in-frame ones, dropping some. For V, J and clone size, that table is used; D and trimming come from the DNA. The table shows roughly 240,000 clones, with about 80% occurring only once. The CDR3 is made up of 14 amino acids. J was trimmed by 6 bases and V by 3 bases; bases with no gene match: 4. Germline loops: CDR1 MNHEY, CDR2 SMNVEV (reference sequence). Sequenced material: peripheral blood. The chain recombines TRBV27 with TRBJ2-3; 9 bases match TRBD2. The clonotype originates from a woman of 80 years or more with acute or convalescent COVID-19. The CDR3 region is CASSFLAGKDTQYF. In DNA, the CDR3 is TGTGCCAGCAGTTTCCTAGCGGGAAAGGATACGCAGTATTTT.